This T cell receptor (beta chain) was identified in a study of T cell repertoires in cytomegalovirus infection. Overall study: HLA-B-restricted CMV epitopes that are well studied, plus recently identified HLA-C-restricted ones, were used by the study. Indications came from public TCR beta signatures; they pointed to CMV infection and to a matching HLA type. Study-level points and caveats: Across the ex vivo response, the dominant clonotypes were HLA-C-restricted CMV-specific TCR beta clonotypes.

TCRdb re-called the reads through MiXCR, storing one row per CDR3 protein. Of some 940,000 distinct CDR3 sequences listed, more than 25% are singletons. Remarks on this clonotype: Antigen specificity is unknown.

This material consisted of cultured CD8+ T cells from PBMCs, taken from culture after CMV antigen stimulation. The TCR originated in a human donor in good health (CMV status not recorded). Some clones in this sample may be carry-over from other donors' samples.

CDR3: CASSLQGAFTEAFF. The CDR3 region has the DNA TGTGCCAGCAGCCTTCAGGGGGCTTTCACTGAAGCTTTCTTT. The J gene is TRBJ1-1, the V gene TRBV14; TRBD1 aligns across 8 bases. Germline V gene sequence: CDR1 SGHDN, CDR2 FVKESK. The CDR3 is 14 residues long. J gave up 4 bases and V 4 bases, and 5 bases lay outside the gene matches. Based on the CDR3 plus reference TRBV14 and TRBJ1-1, the full variable domain is EAGVTQFPSHSVIEKGQTVTLRCDPISGHDNLYWYRRVMGKEIKFLLHFVKESKQDESGMPNNRFLAERTGGTYSTLKVQPAELEDSGVYFCASSLQGAFTEAFFGQGTRLTVV.